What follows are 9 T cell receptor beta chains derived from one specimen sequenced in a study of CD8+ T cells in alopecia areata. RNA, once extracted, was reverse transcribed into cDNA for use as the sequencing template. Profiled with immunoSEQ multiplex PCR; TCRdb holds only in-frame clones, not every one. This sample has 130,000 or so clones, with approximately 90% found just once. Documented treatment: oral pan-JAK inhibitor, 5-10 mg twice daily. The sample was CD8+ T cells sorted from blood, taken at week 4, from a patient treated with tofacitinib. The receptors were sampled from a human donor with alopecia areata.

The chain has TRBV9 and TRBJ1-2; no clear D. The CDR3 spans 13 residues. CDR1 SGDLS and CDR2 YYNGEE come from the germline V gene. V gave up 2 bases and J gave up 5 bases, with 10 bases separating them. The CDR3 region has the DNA TGTGCCAGCAGCGTGGCCGGGCGATATGGCTACACCTTC. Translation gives CASSVAGRYGYTF.

The CDR3 coding sequence is TGCGCCAGCAGTGAGTCGTGTTGTGCTAGCGGGGCGCCTAGCACAGATACGCAGTATTTT. It yields the protein CASSESCCASGAPSTDTQYF. The chain uses TRBV10-1 and TRBJ2-3; 9 nucleotides line up with TRBD2. The germline CDR1 and CDR2 sequences are WNHNN and SYGVQD (reference sequence). Losses at the gene ends were 0 bases for V and 0 bases for J; bases not matched to a gene: 13. This CDR3 region has 20 residues.

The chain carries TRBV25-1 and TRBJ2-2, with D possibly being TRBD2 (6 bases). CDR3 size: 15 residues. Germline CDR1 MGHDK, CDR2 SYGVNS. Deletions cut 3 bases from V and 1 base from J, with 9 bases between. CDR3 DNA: TGTGCCAGCAGTGAGTTAGCGGTGAACACCGGGGAGCTGTTTTTT. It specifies CASSELAVNTGELFF.

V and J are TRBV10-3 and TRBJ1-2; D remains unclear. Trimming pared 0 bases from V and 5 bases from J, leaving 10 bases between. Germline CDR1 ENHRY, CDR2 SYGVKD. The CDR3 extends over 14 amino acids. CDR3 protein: CAISESAGYYGYTF. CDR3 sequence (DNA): TGTGCCATCAGTGAGTCGGCAGGCTATTATGGCTACACCTTC.

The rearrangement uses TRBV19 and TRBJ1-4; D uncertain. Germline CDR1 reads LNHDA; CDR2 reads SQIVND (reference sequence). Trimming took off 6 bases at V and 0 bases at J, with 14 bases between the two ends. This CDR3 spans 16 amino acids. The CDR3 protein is CASSLQTAATNEKLFF. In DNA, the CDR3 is TGTGCCAGTAGCCTTCAGACCGCCGCAACTAATGAAAAACTGTTTTTT.

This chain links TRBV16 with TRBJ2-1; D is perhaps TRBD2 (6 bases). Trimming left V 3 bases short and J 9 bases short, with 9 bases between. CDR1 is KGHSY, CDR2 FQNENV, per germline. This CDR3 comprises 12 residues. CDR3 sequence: CASSQSAGEQFF. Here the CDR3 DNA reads TGTGCCAGCAGCCAGTCAGCGGGTGAGCAGTTCTTC.

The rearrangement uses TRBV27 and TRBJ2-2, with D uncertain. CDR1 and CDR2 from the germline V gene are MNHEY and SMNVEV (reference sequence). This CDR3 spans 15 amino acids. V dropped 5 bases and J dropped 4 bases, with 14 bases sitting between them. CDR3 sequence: CASSASLGFTGELFF. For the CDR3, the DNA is TGTGCCAGCAGTGCCTCTCTGGGGTTCACCGGGGAGCTGTTTTTT.

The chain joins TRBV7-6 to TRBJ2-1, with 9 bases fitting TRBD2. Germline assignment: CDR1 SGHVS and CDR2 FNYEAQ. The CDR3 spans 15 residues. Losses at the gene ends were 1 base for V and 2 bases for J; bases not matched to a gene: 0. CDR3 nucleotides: TGTGCCAGCAGCTTAGGACTAGCGGCCTACAATGAGCAGTTCTTC. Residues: CASSLGLAAYNEQFF.

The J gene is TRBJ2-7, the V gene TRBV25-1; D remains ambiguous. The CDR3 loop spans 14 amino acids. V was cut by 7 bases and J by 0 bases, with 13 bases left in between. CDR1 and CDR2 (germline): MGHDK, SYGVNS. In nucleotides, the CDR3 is TGTGCCAGCATGAAAGGTTCCGACTCCTACGAGCAGTACTTC. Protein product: CASMKGSDSYEQYF.